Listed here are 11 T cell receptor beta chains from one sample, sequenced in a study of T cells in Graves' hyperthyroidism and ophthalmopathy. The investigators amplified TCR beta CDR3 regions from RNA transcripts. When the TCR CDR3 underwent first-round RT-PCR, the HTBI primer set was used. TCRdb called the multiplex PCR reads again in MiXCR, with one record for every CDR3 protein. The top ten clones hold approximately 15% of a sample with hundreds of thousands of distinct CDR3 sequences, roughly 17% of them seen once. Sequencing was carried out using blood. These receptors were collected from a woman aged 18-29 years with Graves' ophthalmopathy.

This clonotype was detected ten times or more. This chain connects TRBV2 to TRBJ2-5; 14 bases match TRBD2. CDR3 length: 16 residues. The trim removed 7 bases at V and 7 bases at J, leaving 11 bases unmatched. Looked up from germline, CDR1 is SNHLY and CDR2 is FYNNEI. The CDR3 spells CASMGTSGGQEVTQYF. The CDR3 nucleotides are TGTGCCAGCATGGGGACTAGCGGGGGCCAAGAAGTGACCCAGTACTTC.

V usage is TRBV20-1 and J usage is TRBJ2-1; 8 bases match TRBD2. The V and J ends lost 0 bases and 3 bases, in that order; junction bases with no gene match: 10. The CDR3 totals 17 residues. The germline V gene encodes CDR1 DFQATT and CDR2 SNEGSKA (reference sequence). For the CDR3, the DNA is TGCAGTGCTAGAGATACGGAGCGGGGGCTTTTCTACAATGAGCAGTTCTTC. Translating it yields CSARDTERGLFYNEQFF.

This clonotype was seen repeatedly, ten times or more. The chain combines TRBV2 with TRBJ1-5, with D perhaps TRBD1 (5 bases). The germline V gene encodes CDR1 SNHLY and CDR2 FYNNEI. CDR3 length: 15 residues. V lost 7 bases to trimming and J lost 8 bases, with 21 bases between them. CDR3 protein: CASNGPGTAPEPQHF. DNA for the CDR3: TGTGCCAGCAACGGGCCGGGGACGGCCCCGGAGCCCCAGCATTTT.

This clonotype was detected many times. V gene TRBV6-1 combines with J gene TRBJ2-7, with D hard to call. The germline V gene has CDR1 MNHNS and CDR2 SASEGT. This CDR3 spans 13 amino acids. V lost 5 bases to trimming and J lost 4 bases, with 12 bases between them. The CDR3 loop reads CASSYAAGYEQYF. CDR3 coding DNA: TGTGCCAGCAGTTACGCGGCTGGTTACGAGCAGTACTTC.

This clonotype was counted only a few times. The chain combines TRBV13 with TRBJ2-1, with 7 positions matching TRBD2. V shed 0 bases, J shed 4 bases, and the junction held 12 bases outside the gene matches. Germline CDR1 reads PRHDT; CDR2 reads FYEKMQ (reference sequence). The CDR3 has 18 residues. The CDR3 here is CASSLGSGAGTWYNEQFF. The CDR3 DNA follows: TGTGCCAGCAGCTTAGGCAGTGGAGCGGGGACCTGGTACAATGAGCAGTTCTTC.

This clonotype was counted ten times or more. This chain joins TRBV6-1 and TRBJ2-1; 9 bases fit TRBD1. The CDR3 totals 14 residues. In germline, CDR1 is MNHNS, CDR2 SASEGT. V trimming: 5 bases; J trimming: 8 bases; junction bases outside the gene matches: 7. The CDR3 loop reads CASSWTGTGHEQFF. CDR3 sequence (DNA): TGTGCCAGCAGTTGGACCGGGACAGGGCATGAGCAGTTCTTC.

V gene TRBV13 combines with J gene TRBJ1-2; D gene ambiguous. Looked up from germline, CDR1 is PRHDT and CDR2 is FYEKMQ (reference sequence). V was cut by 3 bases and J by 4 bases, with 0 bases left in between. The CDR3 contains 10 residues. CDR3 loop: CASSFYGYTF. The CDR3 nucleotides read TGTGCCAGCAGCTTCTATGGCTACACCTTC. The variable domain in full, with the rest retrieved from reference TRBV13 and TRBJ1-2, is AAGVIQSPRHLIKEKRETATLKCYPIPRHDTVYWYQQGPGQDPQFLISFYEKMQSDKGSIPDRFSAQQFSDYHSELNMSSLELGDSALYFCASSFYGYTFGSGTRLTVV.

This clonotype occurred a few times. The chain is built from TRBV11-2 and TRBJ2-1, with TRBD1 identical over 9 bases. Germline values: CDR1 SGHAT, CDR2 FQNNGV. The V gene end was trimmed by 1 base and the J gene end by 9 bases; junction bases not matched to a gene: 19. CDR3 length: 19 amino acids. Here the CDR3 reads CASSLAESSGTGYDGEQFF. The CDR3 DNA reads TGTGCCAGCAGCTTAGCTGAGTCCTCCGGGACAGGGTATGACGGTGAGCAGTTCTTC.

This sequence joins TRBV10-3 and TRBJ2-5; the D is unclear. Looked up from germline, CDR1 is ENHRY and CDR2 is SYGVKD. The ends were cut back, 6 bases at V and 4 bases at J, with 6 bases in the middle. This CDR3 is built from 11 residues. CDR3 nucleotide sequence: TGTGCCATCAGGAATAGAGAGACCCAGTACTTC. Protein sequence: CAIRNRETQYF.

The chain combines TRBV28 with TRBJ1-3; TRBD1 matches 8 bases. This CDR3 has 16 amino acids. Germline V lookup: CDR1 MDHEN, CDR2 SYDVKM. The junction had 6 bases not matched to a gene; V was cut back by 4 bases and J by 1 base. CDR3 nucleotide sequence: TGTGCCAGCAGTTCCCCAGGGGGCTTATCTGGAAACACCATATATTTT. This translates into CASSSPGGLSGNTIYF.

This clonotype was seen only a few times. In DNA, the CDR3 is TGTGCCAGCAGTGAAGGGGACTACGAGCAGTACTTC. It specifies CASSEGDYEQYF. V usage is TRBV6-1 and J usage is TRBJ2-7; unclear D gene. This CDR3 has 12 residues. CDR1 MNHNS and CDR2 SASEGT come from the germline V gene. V was clipped by 1 base and J by 3 bases, with 4 bases between them.